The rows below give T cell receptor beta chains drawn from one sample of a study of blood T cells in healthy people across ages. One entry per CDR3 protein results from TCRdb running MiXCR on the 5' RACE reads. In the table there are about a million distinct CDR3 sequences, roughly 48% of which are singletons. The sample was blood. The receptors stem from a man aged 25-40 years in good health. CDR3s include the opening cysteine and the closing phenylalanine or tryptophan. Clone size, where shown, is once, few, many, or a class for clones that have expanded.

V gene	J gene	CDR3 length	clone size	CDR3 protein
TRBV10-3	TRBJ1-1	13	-	CAIRGQENTEAFF
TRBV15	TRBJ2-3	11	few	CATSILDTQYF
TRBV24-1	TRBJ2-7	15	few	CATSGGSGLTYEQYF
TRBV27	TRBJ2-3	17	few	CASSLRGRGTYTDTQYF
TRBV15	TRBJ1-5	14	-	CATSRPFPDQPQHF
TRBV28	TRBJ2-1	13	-	CASSSPGEDEQFF
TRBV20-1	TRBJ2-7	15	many	CSARGANRDNYEQYF
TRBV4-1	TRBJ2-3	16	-	CASSQAGRAGTDTQYF
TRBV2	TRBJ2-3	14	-	CASKVLVSADTQYF
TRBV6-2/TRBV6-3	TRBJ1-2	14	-	CASVTGESIYGYTF
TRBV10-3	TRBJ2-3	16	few	CAISESRGALGDTQYF
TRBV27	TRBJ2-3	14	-	CASSFYRQSDTQYF
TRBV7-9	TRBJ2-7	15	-	CASSKSGTNHYEQYF
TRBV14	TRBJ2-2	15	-	CASSQVHLGGRELFF
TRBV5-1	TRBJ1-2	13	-	CTSSREDGDNYTF
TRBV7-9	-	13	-	CASSLSPRYEQYF
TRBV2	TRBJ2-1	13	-	CASSEESDNEQFF
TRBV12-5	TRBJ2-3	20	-	CASGPINLSRDRVMNDTQYF
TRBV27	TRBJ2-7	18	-	CASSLSARLAGNTYEQYF
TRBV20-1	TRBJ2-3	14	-	CSAPTSGREGTQYF
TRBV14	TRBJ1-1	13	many	CASSQVGFNEAFF
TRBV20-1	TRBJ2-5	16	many	CSAPNSAQGFQETQYF
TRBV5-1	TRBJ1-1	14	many	CASSLAGTNTEAFF
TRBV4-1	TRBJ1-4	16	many	CASSQDQGATNEKLFF
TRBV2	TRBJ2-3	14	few	CASSESPSTDTQYF
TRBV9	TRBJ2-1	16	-	CASSVARDGAYNEQFF
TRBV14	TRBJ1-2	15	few	CASSQDLVLHYGYTF
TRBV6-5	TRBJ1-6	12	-	CATRTPGSPLHF
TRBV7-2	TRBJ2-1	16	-	CATNVGAGGLIDEQFF
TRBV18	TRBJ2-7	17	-	CASSGTSGGATSYEQYF
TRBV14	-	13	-	CASSHRQWETQYF
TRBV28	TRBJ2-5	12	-	CASSLSDQTQYF